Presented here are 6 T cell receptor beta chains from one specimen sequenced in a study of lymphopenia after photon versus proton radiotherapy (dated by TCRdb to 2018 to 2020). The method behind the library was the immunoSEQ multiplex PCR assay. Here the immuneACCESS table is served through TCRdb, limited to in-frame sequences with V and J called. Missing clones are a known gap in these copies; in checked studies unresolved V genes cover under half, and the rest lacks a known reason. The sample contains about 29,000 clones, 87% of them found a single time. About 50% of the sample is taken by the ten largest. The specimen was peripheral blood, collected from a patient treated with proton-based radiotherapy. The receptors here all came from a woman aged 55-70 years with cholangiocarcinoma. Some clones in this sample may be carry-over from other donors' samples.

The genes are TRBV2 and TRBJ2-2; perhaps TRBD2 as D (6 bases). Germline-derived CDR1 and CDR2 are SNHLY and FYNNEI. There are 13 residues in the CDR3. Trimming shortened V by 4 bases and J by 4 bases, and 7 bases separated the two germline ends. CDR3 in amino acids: CASSGGGTGELFF. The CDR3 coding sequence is TGTGCCAGCAGTGGGGGAGGCACCGGGGAGCTGTTTTTT.

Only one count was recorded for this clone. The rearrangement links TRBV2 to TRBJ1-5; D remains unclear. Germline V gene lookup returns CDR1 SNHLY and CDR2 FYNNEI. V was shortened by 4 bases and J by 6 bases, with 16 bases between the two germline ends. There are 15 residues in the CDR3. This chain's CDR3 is CASSAGPSWRQPQHF. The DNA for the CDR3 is TGTGCCAGCAGTGCAGGCCCCTCTTGGCGTCAGCCCCAGCATTTT.

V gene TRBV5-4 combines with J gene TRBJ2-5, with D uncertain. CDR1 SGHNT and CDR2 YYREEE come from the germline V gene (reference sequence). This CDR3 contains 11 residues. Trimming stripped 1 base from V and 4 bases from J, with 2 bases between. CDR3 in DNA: TGTGCCAGCAGCTTGTCAGAGACCCAGTACTTC. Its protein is CASSLSETQYF.

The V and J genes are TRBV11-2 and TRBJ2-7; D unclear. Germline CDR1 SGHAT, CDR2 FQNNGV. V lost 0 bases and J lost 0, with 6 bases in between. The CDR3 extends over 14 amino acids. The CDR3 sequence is CASSLDSYSYEQYF. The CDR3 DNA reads TGTGCCAGCAGCTTAGACAGTTACTCCTACGAGCAGTACTTC.

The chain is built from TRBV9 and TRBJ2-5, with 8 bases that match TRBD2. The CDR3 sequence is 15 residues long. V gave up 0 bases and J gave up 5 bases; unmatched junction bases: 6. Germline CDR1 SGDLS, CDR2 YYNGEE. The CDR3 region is CASSVGGGLGETQYF. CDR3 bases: TGTGCCAGCAGCGTAGGCGGGGGGCTTGGGGAGACCCAGTACTTC.

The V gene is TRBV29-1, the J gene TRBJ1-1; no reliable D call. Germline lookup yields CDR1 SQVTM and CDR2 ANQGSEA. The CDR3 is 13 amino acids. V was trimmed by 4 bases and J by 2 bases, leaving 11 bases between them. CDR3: CSVAENYNTEAFF. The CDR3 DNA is TGCAGCGTTGCGGAGAATTACAACACTGAAGCTTTCTTT.